The 28 T cell receptor beta chains given below trace back to one sample, sequenced in a study of cytomegalovirus exposure and HLA in healthy donors. Primers: 60 Vbeta forward and 13 Jbeta reverse. Data came from immunoSEQ multiplex PCR; TCRdb stores just in-frame clones and leaves some out. Among around 150,000 clones listed, about 78% were seen once. The sample consisted of PBMCs. The source of these receptors is a man in his forties in good health and CMV-seropositive.

The V gene is TRBV27, the J gene TRBJ2-1; TRBD1 aligns across 9 bases. Germline V gene data show CDR1 as MNHEY and CDR2 as SMNVEV (reference sequence). CDR3 length equals 19 residues. V gave up 0 bases and J gave up 4 bases; unmatched junction bases: 13. Here the CDR3 DNA reads TGTGCCAGCAGTTTATCCAACACCTTGACAGGGGGATTGTACAATGAGCAGTTCTTC. Translating gives CASSLSNTLTGGLYNEQFF.

This chain joins TRBV5-8 and TRBJ2-1, with D possibly being TRBD2 (5 bases). The V and J ends lost 7 bases and 8 bases respectively, with 16 bases between them. Germline-derived CDR1 and CDR2 are SGHTS and YDEGEE. The CDR3 contains 13 residues. This CDR3 reads CASAPRGGDEQFF. Written as DNA, the CDR3 is TGTGCCAGCGCCCCCCGAGGAGGCGATGAGCAGTTCTTC.

This chain links TRBV5-6 with TRBJ1-2; TRBD1 agrees at 10 bases. The V segment lost 4 bases and the J segment 4 bases; nucleotides outside the gene matches: 13. The V gene's germline CDR1 is SGHDT and CDR2 YYEEEE. CDR3 length equals 17 residues. The CDR3 sequence: CASSPSPTGTGVYGYTF. CDR3 nucleotides: TGTGCCAGCAGCCCAAGTCCTACCGGGACAGGGGTCTATGGCTACACCTTC.

This clone was seen a handful of times. This chain joins TRBV7-8 and TRBJ1-2; D is perhaps TRBD1 (5 bases). CDR1 is SGHVS, CDR2 FQNEAQ, per germline. V lost 1 base and J 3 bases, leaving 12 bases between the germline ends. The CDR3 runs 15 residues. The CDR3 spells CASSLGRGIDYGYTF. The CDR3 coding sequence is TGTGCCAGCAGCTTAGGGCGGGGGATTGACTATGGCTACACCTTC.

The chain recombines TRBV6-5 with TRBJ1-1; 9 positions agree with TRBD1. V lost 7 bases and J lost 1; bases outside the gene matches: 7. This CDR3 region has 15 residues. Per germline, CDR1 MNHEY and CDR2 SVGAGI. The CDR3 is CASTEQGAGNTEAFF. The DNA of the CDR3 is TGTGCCAGCACCGAACAGGGGGCTGGGAACACTGAAGCTTTCTTT.

Only one count was recorded for this clone. The chain combines TRBV6-4 with TRBJ2-7; 10 bases align to TRBD1. From germline, CDR1 is MRHNA and CDR2 SNTAGT. This CDR3 has 14 residues. V trimming: 5 bases; J trimming: 6 bases; junction bases outside the gene matches: 7. The CDR3 DNA follows: TGTGCCAGCAGTACGGGCGGGACAGGGGCCGAGCAGTACTTC. Residues: CASSTGGTGAEQYF.

The V call is TRBV7-2, the J call TRBJ1-5, with 8 bases fitting TRBD1. The CDR3 runs to 15 residues. With 4 bases clipped from V and 4 bases from J, the junction kept 6 bases outside the gene matches. The germline V gene has CDR1 SGHTA and CDR2 FQGNSA. The CDR3 spells CASSSGRGPNQPQHF. As DNA, the CDR3 is TGTGCCAGCAGCTCGGGCAGGGGGCCGAATCAGCCCCAGCATTTT.

The chain combines TRBV7-6 with TRBJ2-7; maybe TRBD2 (6 bases). CDR3 length: 14 amino acids. Trimming pared 2 bases from V and 0 bases from J, leaving 8 bases between. CDR1 is SGHVS and CDR2 is FNYEAQ in the germline V gene. In DNA form, the CDR3 reads TGTGCCAGCAGCTTACTAGCGAACTCCTACGAGCAGTACTTC. It translates to CASSLLANSYEQYF.

V gene TRBV5-6 combines with J gene TRBJ1-1, with D unresolved. Trimming left V 3 bases short and J 3 bases short, with 12 bases between. This CDR3 is built from 14 residues. Germline loops: CDR1 SGHDT, CDR2 YYEEEE. The CDR3 spells CASSSFRPDTEAFF. In DNA, the CDR3 is TGTGCCAGCAGCTCCTTCCGTCCTGACACTGAAGCTTTCTTT.

The rearrangement links TRBV11-2 to TRBJ1-2; 9 nucleotides agree with TRBD1. CDR3 length: 16 amino acids. The V gene's germline CDR1 is SGHAT and CDR2 FQNNGV. The junction had 9 bases not matched to a gene; V was cut back by 3 bases and J by 4 bases. The CDR3 is CASSFSSGTGLYGYTF. The CDR3 bases are TGTGCCAGCAGCTTCTCTTCCGGGACAGGGCTCTATGGCTACACCTTC.

V usage is TRBV5-1 and J usage is TRBJ2-3; D not certain. This CDR3 region has 14 residues. The germline V gene encodes CDR1 SGHRS and CDR2 YFSETQ. The V gene lost 2 bases and the J gene lost 4 bases, with 11 bases spanning the gap. CDR3 in DNA: TGCGCCAGCAGCTTCCCCGGCGGAGCAGATACGCAGTATTTT. Translated: CASSFPGGADTQYF.

The chain couples TRBV14 to TRBJ1-4, with D perhaps TRBD1 (5 bases). V lost 2 bases, J lost 7 bases, and 14 bases lay in between. The CDR3 length is 15 residues. Germline loops: CDR1 SGHDN, CDR2 FVKESK. CDR3: CASSQTGTGVEKLFF. CDR3 bases: TGTGCCAGCAGCCAAACCGGGACTGGAGTTGAAAAACTGTTTTTT.

V gene TRBV5-4 combines with J gene TRBJ2-1, with D perhaps TRBD1 (5 bases). V was cut by 0 bases and J by 1 base, with 11 bases left in between. Germline V CDR1 and CDR2: SGHNT, YYREEE (reference sequence). This CDR3 spans 16 amino acids. The CDR3 coding sequence is TGTGCCAGCAGCTTGGTGGGCAGGGAATCCTACAATGAGCAGTTCTTC. This translates into CASSLVGRESYNEQFF.

The chain employs TRBV6-6 and TRBJ2-2, with 7 bases aligning to TRBD2. CDR1 and CDR2 from the germline V gene are MNHNY and SVGAGI (reference sequence). V gave up 4 bases and J gave up 4 bases; unmatched junction bases: 6. This CDR3 comprises 15 residues. CDR3 bases: TGTGCCAGCAGTTGGGGGAGGGATGGCACCGGGGAGCTGTTTTTT. Translation: CASSWGRDGTGELFF.

The chain recombines TRBV5-1 with TRBJ2-5, with D perhaps TRBD2 (7 bases). Germline values: CDR1 SGHRS, CDR2 YFSETQ. Trimming removed 0 bases from V and 0 bases from J, with 21 bases in between. The CDR3 length is 19 residues. The CDR3, as DNA: TGCGCCAGCAGCTTGGGGCGAGGGGGGGGCCCCACGTACCAAGAGACCCAGTACTTC. Translated, it gives CASSLGRGGGPTYQETQYF.

This chain connects TRBV28 to TRBJ2-7; 7 nucleotides agree with TRBD1. The CDR3 runs 14 residues. Germline CDR1 and CDR2: MDHEN and SYDVKM. Losses at the gene ends were 5 bases for V and 0 bases for J; bases not matched to a gene: 4. The CDR3, as DNA: TGTGCCAGCAGTCCTGACAGGGACTCCTACGAGCAGTACTTC. Translating gives CASSPDRDSYEQYF.

J is TRBJ2-5 and V is TRBV5-1; 7 nucleotides match TRBD2. The germline V gene encodes CDR1 SGHRS and CDR2 YFSETQ. This CDR3 spans 14 amino acids. Trimming at V came to 4 bases and at J to 4 bases, leaving 7 bases not matched to a gene. DNA of the CDR3: TGCGCCAGCAGCACAGGACTAGTAGCAGAGACCCAGTACTTC. Protein sequence: CASSTGLVAETQYF.

The chain carries TRBV6-1 and TRBJ1-4, with unresolved D. V lost 4 bases and J lost 0, with 12 bases in between. From germline, CDR1 is MNHNS and CDR2 SASEGT. This CDR3 is 16 amino acids long. DNA of the CDR3: TGTGCCAGCAGTGTTACTCGTATGTCAACTAATGAAAAACTGTTTTTT. As protein: CASSVTRMSTNEKLFF.

This clone is a singleton in its sample. This chain joins TRBV7-2 and TRBJ2-7; 11 nucleotides line up with TRBD2. The CDR3 sequence is 16 residues long. V lost 3 bases, J lost 1 base, and 5 bases stayed unmatched. Germline V gene data show CDR1 as SGHTA and CDR2 as FQGNSA. CDR3 in amino acids: CASSFISSGRSYEQYF. DNA for the CDR3: TGTGCCAGCAGCTTTATATCTAGCGGGAGGTCCTACGAGCAGTACTTC.

The chain uses TRBV15 and TRBJ2-5; 8 bases map to TRBD2. The J call may be wrong; the DNA end is better matched by TRBJ2-7. CDR1 and CDR2 from the germline V gene are LNHNV and YYDKDF (reference sequence). The CDR3 consists of 13 residues. This CDR3 is CATSRPTSVEQYF. DNA of the CDR3: TGTGCCACCAGCAGACCGACTAGCGTCGAGCAGTACTTC.

The CDR3 sequence: CASSQRSSTQYF. CDR3 DNA sequence: TGTGCCAGCAGCCAACGTAGTAGTACGCAGTATTTT. This sequence joins TRBV4-2 and TRBJ2-3; D gene unclear. This CDR3 contains 12 residues. Germline values: CDR1 LGHNA, CDR2 YNFKEQ. Trimming stripped 2 bases from V and 8 bases from J, with 8 bases between.

The rearrangement uses TRBV5-4 and TRBJ2-6; D remains ambiguous. Trimming removed 1 base from V and 4 bases from J, with 9 bases in between. Germline V gene data show CDR1 as SGHNT and CDR2 as YYREEE (reference sequence). The CDR3 sequence is 15 residues long. CDR3 residues: CASSLTGAGANVLTF. CDR3 coding DNA: TGTGCCAGCAGCTTGACGGGTGCGGGGGCCAACGTCCTGACTTTC.

The rearrangement uses TRBV2 and TRBJ2-5; no definite D call. Germline V gene sequence: CDR1 SNHLY, CDR2 FYNNEI. The germline V and J ends were trimmed by 3 bases and 4 bases, with 12 bases remaining between them. The CDR3 spans 14 residues. The CDR3 loop is CASSEISPIETQYF. The CDR3 DNA follows: TGTGCCAGCAGTGAGATTAGCCCTATAGAGACCCAGTACTTC.

V is TRBV28 and J is TRBJ1-5; D is possibly TRBD1 (6 bases). This CDR3 contains 13 residues. Per the germline V gene, CDR1 is MDHEN and CDR2 is SYDVKM. V was trimmed by 6 bases and J by 3 bases, leaving 9 bases between them. CDR3 amino acids: CASRRQANQPQHF. DNA for the CDR3: TGTGCCAGCAGGCGACAGGCCAATCAGCCCCAGCATTTT.

The chain recombines TRBV20-1 with TRBJ2-7, with a possible D match to TRBD1 (6 bases). The CDR3 has 11 amino acids. Germline values: CDR1 DFQATT, CDR2 SNEGSKA (reference sequence). V was shortened by 6 bases and J by 8 bases, with 14 bases between the two germline ends. The chain's CDR3 is CSAGGQGKQYF. The CDR3 coding sequence is TGCAGTGCCGGTGGGCAGGGGAAGCAGTACTTC.

CDR3 sequence reads: CASSRQGFSNQPQHF. CDR3 sequence (DNA): TGTGCCAGCAGTAGGCAGGGGTTTAGCAATCAGCCCCAGCATTTT. The chain carries TRBV6-5 and TRBJ1-5, with a possible D match to TRBD1 (6 bases). The CDR3 totals 15 residues. V was shortened by 5 bases and J by 0 bases, with 11 bases between the two germline ends. Germline V CDR1 and CDR2: MNHEY, SVGAGI.

The chain links TRBV29-1 to TRBJ2-4; D gene unclear. The CDR3 loop spans 13 amino acids. The V and J ends lost 5 bases and 3 bases respectively, with 11 bases between them. CDR1 is SQVTM, CDR2 ANQGSEA, per germline. The CDR3 DNA reads as TGCAGCGTTCCCGCAGAAAGCAAAAACATTCAGTACTTC. Its protein product is CSVPAESKNIQYF.

This clone was seen a few times. The chain carries TRBV18 and TRBJ2-3; 7 nucleotides agree with TRBD1. V gave up 3 bases and J gave up 8 bases; unmatched junction bases: 14. Germline assignment: CDR1 KGHSH and CDR2 LQKENI. The CDR3 sequence is 16 residues long. CDR3: CASSPQGRQGITTQYF. Written as DNA, the CDR3 is TGTGCCAGCTCACCGCAGGGGAGACAGGGCATTACTACGCAGTATTTT.